This T cell receptor beta chain comes out of a study of T cells in Graves' hyperthyroidism and ophthalmopathy. Trimming removed 5 bases from V and 5 bases from J; junction bases left unmatched: 8. Germline assignment: CDR1 DFQATT and CDR2 SNEGSKA (reference sequence). CDR3 length: 13 residues. RNA transcripts provided the source from which TCR beta CDR3 regions were amplified. In the first-round RT-PCR of the TCR CDR3, the HTBI primer set was used. TCRdb reanalysed the multiplex PCR reads using MiXCR and keeps one entry per CDR3 protein. The profile shows roughly 500,000 distinct CDR3 sequences, around a fifth of them singletons. It was 10 ml of fresh peripheral blood that supplied the PBMCs.

This sequence originates from a woman in her sixties or seventies with Graves' ophthalmopathy. The chain joins TRBV20-1 to TRBJ1-1; 7 positions match TRBD1. Sequenced input: blood. This CDR3 reads CSAGGQAGTEAFF. CDR3 DNA sequence: TGCAGTGCTGGAGGACAGGCGGGAACTGAAGCTTTCTTT.